This T cell receptor beta chain was recovered during a study of shared clonotypes between healthy human individuals. For the study at large: A few men and two women, aged 18 to 49, were donors.

Study results and limitations: The researchers took only blood, and tissue repertoires probably look different.

Turning to this clone: Its antigen is undetermined. This same CDR3 is encoded by further DNA sequences in the sample.

The V and J ends lost 1 base and 5 bases, in that order; junction bases with no gene match: 4. Germline CDR1 is LNHNV and CDR2 is YYDKDF (reference sequence). The CDR3 spans 15 residues. Samples underwent the assay at deep level. TCRdb's copy holds only in-frame clones and misses some; the assay was immunoSEQ multiplex PCR. The sample consists of 400,000 to 550,000 clones, about 80% of them appearing once. Sequenced: PBMCs. The V call is TRBV15, the J call TRBJ1-4, with 7 bases aligning to TRBD1. The sequence came from a woman in her thirties or forties in good health. Some clones in this sample may be carry-over from other donors' samples. DNA for the CDR3: TGTGCCACCAGCAGAGTGAGGGGGCTGAATGAAAAACTGTTTTTT. Its protein product is CATSRVRGLNEKLFF.